This T cell receptor beta chain is from a study of blood T cell repertoires in COVID-19 (dated by TCRdb to 2020 to 2021). The study in broad terms: The collaborator samples originated in the United States, Italy and Spain and spanned the acute and convalescent phases of COVID-19. The material from the prospective study consisted of cDNA or gDNA derived from T cells, B-cell-depleted T cells, or PBMCs. Subjects who had been exposed to COVID-19, were actively infected with it, or had recovered from it provided the deeply sampled blood TCRbeta repertoires that made up the dataset. The repertoires were made available in a free public database intended to serve as a resource for research on the immune response to SARS-CoV-2. Where available, HLA class I and class II types were taken from metadata supplied by the sample provider and were not determined by assay-based typing. The samples were drawn from two sources: the first 160 participants of the ongoing ImmuneRACE study, and some 1,300 subjects contributed by 6 global collaborators. Nearly every sample came with metadata listing a de-identified subject ID, COVID-19 status, age in years and sex.

The CDR3 runs 11 amino acids, cysteine and phenylalanine included. The kept DNA is CDR3 alone, 33 bases in frame from the first base. V sheds 5 bases and J sheds 8 bases, leaving 9 bases between their ends. CDR1 and CDR2 are read off the germline V gene (reference sequence) as SEHNR and FQNEAQ. TCRbeta CDR3 regions were amplified from genomic DNA by means of the immunoSEQ Assay, a bias-controlled multiplex PCR. The authors processed their data as follows. The number of nucleated cells in each sample was estimated from the amplification of reference gene primers within the assay. To quantify the absolute abundance of each unique TCRbeta CDR3 rearrangement, sequence reads were collapsed and filtered. Productive Simpson clonality was computed per sample as the square root of Simpson's diversity index over productive rearrangements. TCRdb re-hosts the immuneACCESS table, in-frame sequences only. Its copies lack some clones; in the studies checked, an unresolved V gene accounts for under half of them, and the cause for the rest is not known. V, J and clone size are those of that table, while D and trimming were read from the DNA. In this sample the table shows tens of thousands of clones, approximately 88% of which occur a single time. Of the sample, 2.5% to 3% falls within the top ten clones.

Here is what the overall study found, with its caveats: How much clinical and demographic metadata was included differed by source and by participant, and the metadata was provided uncurated.

One collaborating source in Seattle enrolled patients while the patients were actively infected and followed the patients over time throughout the course of disease. Whole blood was collected in K2EDTA tubes by collaborating institutions according to the institutions' own protocols. For TCRbeta analysis, collaborators shipped samples in one of three forms: frozen whole blood, isolated PBMCs, or DNA extracted from either of those sample types. As concerns this clone: Its antigen remains undetermined. Base qualities were left out, and no much larger clone turns up one base away.

The source is a man aged 45-65 years with COVID-19, enrolled during active disease. The sequence joins TRBV7-9 to TRBJ1-1; TRBD1 might be the D gene, on 5 matching bases. Material for sequencing was peripheral blood. CDR3 protein: CASSPGHEAFF. The DNA is TGTGCCAGCAGCCCTGGACACGAAGCTTTCTTT.